A single sample gave rise to the 14 T cell receptor beta chains below, sequenced in a study of blood T cell repertoires in COVID-19. The repertoire was sequenced with immunoSEQ multiplex PCR; TCRdb's copy has only in-frame clones and lacks some. The table has approximately 260,000 clones, 75% to 90% seen once; the top ten hold roughly 3.9%. Specimen: peripheral blood. These TCRs come from a woman aged 40 to 49 with acute or convalescent COVID-19.

CDR3 region: CASRGSSGGTAHTQYF. The CDR3 nucleotides are TGTGCCAGCAGAGGGTCTAGCGGGGGGACCGCACATACGCAGTATTTT. The V gene is TRBV3-1 (or the pseudogene TRBV3-2), the J gene TRBJ2-3, with 11 bases identical to TRBD2. V dropped 6 bases and J dropped 7; count of bases not matched to a gene: 12. CDR1 and CDR2 (germline): LGHDT, YNNKEL (reference sequence). The CDR3 runs 16 residues.

Only one count was recorded for this clone. This rearrangement joins TRBV5-1 to TRBJ1-1; D remains unclear. V was cut by 4 bases and J by 3 bases, with 22 bases left in between. The CDR3 is 17 residues long. Germline V gene sequence: CDR1 SGHRS, CDR2 YFSETQ. In DNA form, the CDR3 reads TGCGCCAGCAGCCACATTGGAGGGTTAGGTGGGGACACTGAAGCTTTCTTT. Translated: CASSHIGGLGGDTEAFF.

V and J are TRBV18 and TRBJ1-1; no definite D call. Trimming took off 6 bases at V and 1 base at J, with 15 bases between the two ends. Looked up from germline, CDR1 is KGHSH and CDR2 is LQKENI. The CDR3 is 15 residues long. The DNA of the CDR3 is TGTGCCAGCTCCCAAGTGGAGGGCAAGAACACTGAAGCTTTCTTT. It codes for CASSQVEGKNTEAFF.

The rearrangement uses TRBV6-5 and TRBJ1-1, with a tentative D call TRBD1 (6 bases). V was pared by 10 bases and J by 0 bases, with 12 bases between. The germline CDR1 and CDR2 sequences are MNHEY and SVGAGI. The CDR3 is 13 residues long. Written as DNA, the CDR3 is TGTGCCACCCAGGGACATTTGAACACTGAAGCTTTCTTT. Amino acid sequence: CATQGHLNTEAFF.

This clone is a singleton in its sample. This chain uses TRBV12-3 or TRBV12-4 with TRBJ2-3; D perhaps matches TRBD2 (7 bases). The V end was cut by 6 bases, the J end by 6 bases, with 13 bases between. This CDR3 contains 13 residues. The CDR3 protein is CASRGGPGDTQYF. The CDR3 coding sequence is TGTGCCAGCAGGGGGGGGCCTGGGGATACGCAGTATTTT.

V and J are TRBV10-3 and TRBJ2-2, with TRBD1 as a possible D gene (6 bases). Germline V lookup: CDR1 ENHRY, CDR2 SYGVKD. The V end lost 7 bases, the J end lost 4 bases, and 13 bases lay between the germline ends. The CDR3 covers 14 residues. CDR3 DNA: TGTGCCATCACGGCAGGGGCGGGCACCGGGGAGCTGTTTTTT. It specifies CAITAGAGTGELFF.

This sequence joins TRBV15 and TRBJ1-4; no clear D. Trimming cost V 0 bases and J 4 bases, with 12 bases left between them. Germline values: CDR1 LNHNV, CDR2 YYDKDF (reference sequence). The CDR3 sequence is 16 residues long. DNA of the CDR3: TGTGCCACCAGCAGAGAAACAGTGCGTAGTAATGAAAAACTGTTTTTT. Translated: CATSRETVRSNEKLFF.

V and J are TRBV19 and TRBJ1-6; no definite D call. Trimming stripped 10 bases from V and 0 bases from J, with 7 bases between. Germline V CDR1 and CDR2: LNHDA, SQIVND (reference sequence). This CDR3 spans 13 amino acids. CDR3 region: CATQSSYNSPLHF. In DNA form, the CDR3 reads TGTGCCACACAGAGCTCCTATAATTCACCCCTCCACTTT.

The J gene is TRBJ1-1, the V gene TRBV5-1, with D tentatively TRBD1 (5 bases). Trimming took off 3 bases at V and 3 bases at J, with 18 bases between the two ends. Germline V gene data show CDR1 as SGHRS and CDR2 as YFSETQ. There are 16 residues in the CDR3. CDR3 in amino acids: CASSWYGGRSDTEAFF. CDR3 bases: TGCGCCAGCAGCTGGTACGGGGGGAGGTCGGACACTGAAGCTTTCTTT.

This clone appeared a single time. The chain couples TRBV20-1 to TRBJ1-2; D uncertain. This CDR3 has 12 amino acids. Germline V gene lookup returns CDR1 DFQATT and CDR2 SNEGSKA (reference sequence). V was pared by 3 bases and J by 1 base, with 6 bases between. This CDR3 is CSASSHNYGYTF. CDR3 bases: TGCAGTGCTAGTAGCCATAACTATGGCTACACCTTC.

This clone was counted between two and nine times. V gene TRBV9 combines with J gene TRBJ2-1; TRBD2 might be the D (5 bases). The germline V and J ends were trimmed by 4 bases and 6 bases, with 11 bases remaining between them. This CDR3 is built from 13 residues. Germline assignment: CDR1 SGDLS and CDR2 YYNGEE. The CDR3 DNA reads as TGTGCCAGCAGCCCACGCGGACTCAATGAGCAGTTCTTC. This gives the protein CASSPRGLNEQFF.

The genes are TRBV27 and TRBJ2-3; TRBD2 matches 10 bases. V was clipped by 5 bases and J by 2 bases; unmatched bases: 7. Germline V CDR1 and CDR2: MNHEY, SMNVEV (reference sequence). The length of the CDR3 is 16 residues. CDR3 sequence: CASSILAGAPTDTQYF. The CDR3 region has the DNA TGTGCCAGCAGTATCCTAGCGGGGGCCCCCACAGATACGCAGTATTTT.

The chain couples TRBV2 to TRBJ2-3; the D gene is possibly TRBD2 (6 bases). Germline CDR1 reads SNHLY; CDR2 reads FYNNEI. This CDR3 has 15 amino acids. Trimming shortened V by 6 bases and J by 2 bases, and 15 bases separated the two germline ends. The CDR3 DNA sequence: TGTGCCAGCAGCGCCTCCCCGGACTACACAGATACGCAGTATTTT. It is translated as CASSASPDYTDTQYF.

The chain joins TRBV19 to TRBJ1-4, with D unclear. CDR1 LNHDA and CDR2 SQIVND come from the germline V gene (reference sequence). Trimming shortened V by 10 bases and J by 4 bases, and 16 bases separated the two germline ends. The CDR3 has 14 residues. CDR3 nucleotides: TGTGCCACCCTACATCCGGGTTTTAATGAAAAACTGTTTTTT. This sequence encodes CATLHPGFNEKLFF. Full variable domain (remainder filled in from reference TRBV19 and TRBJ1-4): DGGITQSPKYLFRKEGQNVTLSCEQNLNHDAMYWYRQDPGQGLRLIYYSQIVNDFQKGDIAEGYSVSREKKESFPLTVTSAQKNPTAFYLCATLHPGFNEKLFFGSGTQLSVL.